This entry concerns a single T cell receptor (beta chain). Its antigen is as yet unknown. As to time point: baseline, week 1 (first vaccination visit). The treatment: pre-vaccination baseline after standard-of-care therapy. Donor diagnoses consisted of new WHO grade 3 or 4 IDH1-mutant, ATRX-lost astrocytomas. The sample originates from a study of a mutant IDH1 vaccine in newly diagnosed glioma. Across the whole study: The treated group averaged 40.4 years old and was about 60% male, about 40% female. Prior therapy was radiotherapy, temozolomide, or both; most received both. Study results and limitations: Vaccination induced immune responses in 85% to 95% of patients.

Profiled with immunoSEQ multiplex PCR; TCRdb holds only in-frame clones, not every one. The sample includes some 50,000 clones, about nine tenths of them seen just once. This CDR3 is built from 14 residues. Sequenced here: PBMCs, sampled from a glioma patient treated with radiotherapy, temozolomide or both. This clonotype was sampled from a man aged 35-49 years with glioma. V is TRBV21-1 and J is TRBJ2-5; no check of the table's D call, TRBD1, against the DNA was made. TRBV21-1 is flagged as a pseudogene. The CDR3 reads CASSKDSTGRAQYF. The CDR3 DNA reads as TGTGCCAGCAGCAAAGATAGTACAGGGCGGGCCCAGTACTTC.